This T cell receptor beta chain was sequenced during a study of blood T cell repertoires in COVID-19. As for the study in general: The United States, Italy and Spain provided the acute and convalescent COVID-19 samples. Sample material is recorded as cDNA or gDNA derived from T cells, B-cell-depleted T cells, or PBMCs.

This CDR3 contains 11 residues. Trimming left V 3 bases short and J 8 bases short, with 8 bases between. CDR1 is LNHDA and CDR2 is SQIVND in the germline V gene (reference sequence). This clone has only a few counts. Per the original methods: Cell counts per sample came from amplifying reference gene primers. Libraries were prepared by immunoSEQ multiplex PCR; TCRdb keeps only in-frame clonotypes and omits some of them. V, J and clone size are those of that table, while D and trimming were read from the DNA. The table records some 200,000 clones, 86% of them present only once. The material sequenced was peripheral blood. This TCR was sampled from a man in his 70s with acute or convalescent COVID-19. The rearrangement joins TRBV19 to TRBJ2-7; a weak D match, TRBD1 (5 bases). The CDR3 protein is CASSISGKQYF. CDR3 nucleotide sequence: TGTGCCAGTAGTATTTCAGGGAAGCAGTACTTC.